This TCR beta chain was profiled in a study of cytomegalovirus exposure and HLA in healthy donors. Across the whole study: Most donors, roughly 77% of several hundred genotyped, fell in the Caucasian-associated ancestry cluster. The study, taken as a whole, reports: Later on, an analysis showed TCR association rates differing by HLA locus, with DRB1 the most and HLA-C the fewest. In an earlier analysis, in fewer than 700 donors, most V segments appeared productive either ~90% or ~30% of the time.

PCR used 60 Vbeta primers and 13 Jbeta primers. Assay: immunoSEQ multiplex PCR; the TCRdb copy retains only in-frame clones and omits some. The sample has some 100,000 clones, over 70% seen once. Germline trimming cut 3 bases from V and 4 bases from J; bases unmatched to any gene: 4. Germline V CDR1 and CDR2: SEHNR, FQNEAQ (reference sequence). This CDR3 is built from 15 residues. A word on this clone: Antigen unknown.

Material: PBMCs. The chain uses TRBV7-9 and TRBJ2-3, with 10 bases identical to TRBD2. This TCR was recovered from a girl aged 2 to 10 in good health and CMV-seropositive. In DNA form, the CDR3 reads TGTGCCAGCAGCTTTGGAGCGGGAGGGGCAGATACGCAGTATTTT. This sequence encodes CASSFGAGGADTQYF.